This TCR beta chain stems from a study of blood T cell repertoires in COVID-19 (dated by TCRdb to the early 2020s). The study in broad terms: Samples covering the acute and convalescent phases of COVID-19 were provided by collaborators in the United States, Italy and Spain. The prospective study material was composed of cDNA or gDNA derived from T cells, B-cell-depleted T cells, or PBMCs. Sample metadata almost always included a de-identified subject ID, COVID-19 status, age in years and sex. The dataset comprised deeply sampled blood TCRbeta repertoires from subjects exposed to, actively infected with, or recovered from COVID-19. Samples were obtained from the ongoing ImmuneRACE study (first 160 participants) and from about 1,300 subjects provided by 6 global collaborators. Where available, HLA class I and class II types were taken from metadata supplied by the sample provider and were not determined by assay-based typing. The repertoires were released in a freely available public database meant as a resource for research on the immune response to SARS-CoV-2.

The immunoSEQ Assay, a bias-controlled multiplex PCR, was used to amplify TCRbeta CDR3 regions from genomic DNA. Turning to the authors' computational methods: The number of nucleated cells in each sample was estimated by amplification of reference gene primers within the assay. To quantify the absolute abundance of each unique TCRbeta CDR3 rearrangement, sequence reads were collapsed and filtered. For each sample, productive Simpson clonality was calculated as the square root of Simpson's diversity index across productive rearrangements. In TCRdb, the immuneACCESS table is reduced to in-frame sequences with V and J assigned. These tables do not hold every clone; where another copy was compared, an unresolved V gene accounts for under half, and the others remain unexplained. V, J and clone size reflect that table, while D and trimming were determined from the DNA. This sample comprises around 97,000 clones, around 90% of them detected only once. Together, the top ten hold approximately 3.5% of the sample.

Trimming takes 7 bases from V and 3 bases from J, and the germline ends sit 19 bases apart. CDR3 length: 15 amino acids, cysteine to phenylalanine. Only the CDR3 part of the read is kept: 45 bases, read in frame from the first base. According to the germline V gene, CDR1 reads SNHLY and CDR2 reads FYNNEI. Each collaborating institution followed its own protocols to collect whole blood in K2EDTA tubes. Collaborator samples were shipped for TCRbeta analysis as frozen whole blood, isolated PBMCs, or DNA extracted from either sample type. Study-wide findings and limitations: The quantity of clinical and demographic metadata differed by source and by participant and was supplied without curation.

To note about this clone: Its antigen is unknown. No base-level quality is on record; no much larger clone is a single base apart.

The TCR comes from a human donor in a cohort sampled during active COVID-19. Sequencing was done on a sample of peripheral blood. The V and J genes are TRBV2 and TRBJ2-7; TRBD2 is a possible D gene, resting on 6 matching bases. CDR3 protein: CASTDPAGIGYEQYF. The DNA sequence reads TGTGCCAGCACCGATCCCGCGGGGATAGGCTACGAGCAGTACTTC.